In this sample, the clone carrying this T cell receptor (beta chain) turned up many times. Antigen specificity is unknown. CDR1 DFQATT and CDR2 SNEGSKA come from the germline V gene (reference sequence). V was pared by 2 bases and J by 6 bases, with 6 bases of the junction left unmatched. The CDR3 sequence is 13 residues long. The data originate from a study of CD8 T cells in ankylosing spondylitis. Broader study findings: Blood of patients with ankylosing spondylitis appeared to be characterized by a TCR beta motif of fewer than 10 highly homologous variants. Disease-linked clones were reportedly significantly enriched in matched ankylosing spondylitis synovial fluid.

With molecular barcodes, quantitative 5'-RACE was used to make the TCR beta libraries. TCRdb recomputed calls from the 5' RACE reads with MiXCR, one row per CDR3 protein. The repertoire holds 500,000 or so distinct CDR3 sequences, with about 5% as singletons. Material for sequencing was blood, either unsorted or a sorted T cell fraction (not recorded which). The clonotype originates from a male donor with ankylosing spondylitis. The rearrangement joins TRBV20-1 to TRBJ2-5, with 7 bases aligning to TRBD1. CDR3 in DNA: TGCAGTGCTAGACCACACAGGGGAAAGACCCAGTACTTC. Protein product: CSARPHRGKTQYF.